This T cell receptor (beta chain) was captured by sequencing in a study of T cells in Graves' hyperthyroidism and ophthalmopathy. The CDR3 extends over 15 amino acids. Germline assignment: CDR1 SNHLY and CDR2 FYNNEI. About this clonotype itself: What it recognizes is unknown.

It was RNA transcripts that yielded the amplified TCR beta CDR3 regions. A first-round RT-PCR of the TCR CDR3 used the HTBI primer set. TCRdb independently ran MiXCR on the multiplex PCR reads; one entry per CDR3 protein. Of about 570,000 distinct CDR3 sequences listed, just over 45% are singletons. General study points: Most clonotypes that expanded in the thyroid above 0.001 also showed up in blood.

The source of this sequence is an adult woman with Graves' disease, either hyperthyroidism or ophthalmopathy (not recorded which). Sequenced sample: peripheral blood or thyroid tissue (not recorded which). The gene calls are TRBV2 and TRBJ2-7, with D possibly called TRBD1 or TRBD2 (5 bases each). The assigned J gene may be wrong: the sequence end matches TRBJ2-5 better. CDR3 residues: CASRDDLGTEETQYF. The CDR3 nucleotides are TGTGCCAGCAGAGACGACTTAGGGACGGAAGAGACCCAGTACTTC.